A single sample is the source of the 9 T cell receptor beta chains below, sequenced in a study of post-analysis software for immune sequencing data. Overall study findings and caveats: The five TRBV segments detected at higher frequency in patients than in controls included TRBV5-6, TRBV5-1 and TRBV20-1.

For these receptors, no antigen is known. Unique molecular identifiers were present in the TCR beta cDNA libraries. TCRdb re-called the PCR reads through MiXCR, storing one row per CDR3 protein. The sample lists about 400,000 distinct CDR3 sequences, less than 35% occurring once. The sequenced sample consisted of blood. The receptors were gathered from a girl aged 10-17 years with multiple sclerosis.

The chain uses TRBV6-1 and TRBJ2-1; TRBD1 matches 7 bases. Germline CDR1 is MNHNS and CDR2 is SASEGT. The CDR3 is 13 residues long. The V segment lost 6 bases and the J segment 9 bases; nucleotides outside the gene matches: 8. DNA of the CDR3: TGTGCCAGCAGCCAGACAGGGCAGGTTGAGCAGTTCTTC. Residues: CASSQTGQVEQFF.

The V and J genes are TRBV3-1 and TRBJ2-4; 8 bases are shared with TRBD1. Unmatched junction bases numbered 10, after V lost 3 bases and J lost 9 bases. This CDR3 is built from 15 residues. CDR1 is LGHDT and CDR2 is YNNKEL in the germline V gene (reference sequence). The CDR3 DNA is TGTGCCAGCAGCCAGGGTCCGGGACAGGAACCCATTCAGTACTTC. Translation gives CASSQGPGQEPIQYF.

The chain employs TRBV20-1 and TRBJ1-5, with D possibly TRBD1 on 5 matching bases. Germline V gene lookup returns CDR1 DFQATT and CDR2 SNEGSKA (reference sequence). V was clipped by 0 bases and J by 2 bases, with 11 bases between them. The CDR3 contains 15 residues. In DNA, the CDR3 is TGCAGTGCTAGAGATTTGGGGCAGGGCAATCAGCCCCAGCATTTT. It translates to CSARDLGQGNQPQHF.

This clonotype was seen many times. This chain uses TRBV6-5 with TRBJ2-1; 10 bases map to TRBD2. Germline CDR1 is MNHEY and CDR2 is SVGAGI. The CDR3 loop spans 15 amino acids. After removal of 6 bases from V and 4 bases from J, the junction contained 6 bases not matched to a gene. This CDR3 is CASRDSGGSYNEQFF. In DNA form, the CDR3 reads TGTGCCAGCAGAGATAGCGGGGGGTCATACAATGAGCAGTTCTTC.

This clonotype was counted between two and nine times. The genes are TRBV5-1 and TRBJ2-3; D unresolved. Germline-derived CDR1 and CDR2 are SGHRS and YFSETQ. The CDR3 covers 13 residues. V lost 2 bases, J lost 4 bases, and 8 bases lay in between. CDR3 nucleotide sequence: TGCGCCAGCAGCTTTATGGGTCCAGATACGCAGTATTTT. Its protein is CASSFMGPDTQYF.

In the case of this clonotype: The junction does not match germline at one end; this may be a read error. This chain joins TRBV7-7 and TRBJ2-4, with unresolved D. The J call may be faulty, since TRBJ2-5 better matches the DNA end. Germline loops: CDR1 SSHAT, CDR2 FNYEAQ (reference sequence). The CDR3 is made up of 13 amino acids. The CDR3 protein is CASSLAPSRTQYF. The CDR3 bases are TGTGCTAGCAGCTTAGCACCGTCCCGGACCCAGTACTTC.

This rearrangement joins TRBV6-1 to TRBJ2-1; D might be TRBD1 (5 bases). Trimming stripped 8 bases from V and 13 bases from J, with 15 bases between. The CDR3 consists of 11 residues. Germline assignment: CDR1 MNHNS and CDR2 SASEGT. Here the CDR3 reads CASSQGVTQFF. The CDR3 DNA reads as TGTGCCAGCTCCCAGGGCGTGACTCAGTTCTTC.

For the CDR3, the DNA is TGTGCCAGCAGCGAAGAGGGAGGCGACTATGGCTACACCTTC. It is translated as CASSEEGGDYGYTF. The V call is TRBV7-9, the J call TRBJ1-2; unclear D gene. The CDR3 is 14 residues long. V was trimmed by 5 bases and J by 3 bases, leaving 13 bases between them. Germline CDR1 SEHNR, CDR2 FQNEAQ (reference sequence). The variable domain in full, completed from reference TRBV7-9 and TRBJ1-2, reads DTGVSQNPRHKITKRGQNVTFRCDPISEHNRLYWYRQTLGQGPEFLTYFQNEAQLEKSRLLSDRFSAERPKGSFSTLEIQRTEQGDSAMYLCASSEEGGDYGYTFGSGTRLTVV.

The chain couples TRBV6-1 to TRBJ2-2; possibly TRBD1 for D (7 bases). The CDR3 runs 15 residues. V lost 4 bases, J lost 1 base, and 10 bases lay in between. The germline V gene encodes CDR1 MNHNS and CDR2 SASEGT. CDR3 sequence (DNA): TGTGCCAGCAGTGGGAGGGGGCTGAACACCGGGGAGCTGTTTTTT. This encodes CASSGRGLNTGELFF.